Each of the 16 T cell receptor beta chains below was sequenced from the same sample in a study of T cell responses to AZD1222 COVID-19 vaccine. This table comes from immunoSEQ multiplex PCR, and its TCRdb copy is limited to in-frame clones, with some not included. The sample contains 150,000 to 200,000 clones, roughly nine tenths of which appear only once. The starting material was peripheral blood, obtained 28 days after the second AZD1222 dose. Every receptor here comes from an adult who received the AZD1222 COVID-19 vaccine.

The chain uses TRBV7-2 and TRBJ1-1; no definite D call. V gave up 2 bases and J gave up 1 base, with 8 bases separating them. Germline CDR1 is SGHTA and CDR2 is FQGNSA. This CDR3 spans 14 amino acids. The CDR3 here is CASSLFIENTEAFF. The CDR3 bases are TGTGCCAGCAGCTTATTTATTGAGAACACTGAAGCTTTCTTT.

This chain uses TRBV3-1 (or the pseudogene TRBV3-2) with TRBJ2-2; D unclear. The CDR3 runs to 15 residues. CDR1 is LGHDT, CDR2 YNNKEL, per germline (reference sequence). The germline V and J ends were trimmed by 4 bases and 4 bases, with 13 bases remaining between them. CDR3 in DNA: TGTGCCAGCAGCCCCCAAAGGGTCCGCACCGGGGAGCTGTTTTTT. It yields the protein CASSPQRVRTGELFF.

The chain combines TRBV27 with TRBJ1-1; no firm D call. CDR1 is MNHEY and CDR2 is SMNVEV in the germline V gene (reference sequence). Trimming shortened V by 1 base and J by 5 bases, and 11 bases separated the two germline ends. The CDR3 runs 14 residues. For the CDR3, the DNA is TGTGCCAGCAGTTTATTGTCCAGTGGTACTGAAGCTTTCTTT. Translating it yields CASSLLSSGTEAFF.

This chain links TRBV5-4 with TRBJ1-6; possibly TRBD1 for D (6 bases). The CDR3 covers 15 residues. Germline loops: CDR1 SGHNT, CDR2 YYREEE (reference sequence). The germline V and J ends were trimmed by 0 bases and 8 bases, with 12 bases remaining between them. CDR3 nucleotides: TGTGCCAGCAGCTTGGTTGGGACAAAGGATTCACCCCTCCACTTT. Amino acid sequence: CASSLVGTKDSPLHF.

V and J are TRBV28 and TRBJ1-5, with 7 bases aligning to TRBD1. Looked up from germline, CDR1 is MDHEN and CDR2 is SYDVKM. This CDR3 contains 15 residues. V dropped 6 bases and J dropped 5; count of bases not matched to a gene: 10. For the CDR3, the DNA is TGTGCCAGCAGCTGGGACAGCGGACGCTATCAGCCCCAGCATTTT. The encoded protein is CASSWDSGRYQPQHF.

The genes are TRBV5-1 and TRBJ2-1, with 15 bases lining up with TRBD2. V lost 4 bases to trimming and J lost 9 bases; unmatched junction nucleotides: 2. Germline V gives CDR1 SGHRS, CDR2 YFSETQ. The CDR3 totals 14 residues. In nucleotides, the CDR3 is TGCGCCAGCAGCACGGGACTAGCGGGAGGTGAGCAGTTCTTC. It translates to CASSTGLAGGEQFF. Using reference TRBV5-1 and TRBJ2-1 for the parts outside the CDR3, the full variable domain is KAGVTQTPRYLIKTRGQQVTLSCSPISGHRSVSWYQQTPGQGLQFLFEYFSETQRNKGNFPGRFSGRQFSNSRSEMNVSTLELGDSALYLCASSTGLAGGEQFFGPGTRLTVL.

V usage is TRBV5-6 and J usage is TRBJ1-2; maybe TRBD1 (5 bases). The V gene lost 1 base and the J gene lost 8 bases, with 15 bases spanning the gap. Germline loops: CDR1 SGHDT, CDR2 YYEEEE. The CDR3 contains 14 residues. The DNA for the CDR3 is TGTGCCAGCAGCTTGATACAGGCCTTGGGGGGCTACACCTTC. It is translated as CASSLIQALGGYTF.

This chain links TRBV7-3 with TRBJ2-2; 8 nucleotides align to TRBD2. This CDR3 is 17 amino acids long. The J segment lost 8 bases and the V segment lost 0 bases, leaving 11 bases of the junction unmatched. Germline CDR1 is SGHTA and CDR2 is FQGTGA. CDR3 coding DNA: TGTGCCAGCAGCTTAACGACCGGGAGGGCCAAAGGTGGGGAGCTGTTTTTT. This codes for CASSLTTGRAKGGELFF.

This clone was counted only a few times. The DNA for the CDR3 is TGTGCCAGCAGCTCGACAGGGGACCCCTACAATGAGCAGTTCTTC. Translating gives CASSSTGDPYNEQFF. The chain couples TRBV7-9 to TRBJ2-1, with 8 bases that match TRBD1. This CDR3 is 15 amino acids long. Germline CDR1 is SEHNR and CDR2 is FQNEAQ (reference sequence). Trimming removed 4 bases from V and 2 bases from J; junction bases left unmatched: 4.

This sequence joins TRBV11-3 and TRBJ2-3, with D unresolved. Trimming left V 5 bases short and J 6 bases short, with 9 bases between. Germline CDR1 reads SGHNT; CDR2 reads YENEEA. CDR3 length: 12 amino acids. Here the CDR3 DNA reads TGTGCCAGCAGCGCCGACGGGGATACGCAGTATTTT. This translates into CASSADGDTQYF.

The genes are TRBV6-6 and TRBJ1-6; the D gene is possibly TRBD1 (5 bases). Deletions cut 6 bases from V and 5 bases from J, with 8 bases between. CDR3 length equals 13 residues. Germline assignment: CDR1 MNHNY and CDR2 SVGAGI (reference sequence). CDR3 region: CASREGNNSPLHF. CDR3 nucleotide sequence: TGTGCCAGCAGAGAGGGGAATAATTCACCCCTCCACTTT.

The rearrangement links TRBV5-4 to TRBJ2-5; D may match TRBD1 or TRBD2 (6 bases each). Trimming pared 2 bases from V and 9 bases from J, leaving 17 bases between. From germline, CDR1 is SGHNT and CDR2 YYREEE (reference sequence). This CDR3 spans 14 amino acids. The CDR3 here is CASSLGGTTGAQYF. DNA of the CDR3: TGTGCCAGCAGCTTAGGGGGGACGACCGGGGCCCAGTACTTC.

The rearrangement links TRBV5-4 to TRBJ2-7, with 9 bases fitting TRBD1. This CDR3 is built from 14 residues. Per germline, CDR1 SGHNT and CDR2 YYREEE (reference sequence). Trimming removed 4 bases from V and 2 bases from J; junction bases left unmatched: 4. The CDR3 DNA is TGTGCCAGCAGCCTTGGACAGGGGCCCTACGAGCAGTACTTC. Its translation: CASSLGQGPYEQYF.

This chain uses TRBV15 with TRBJ2-1, with 11 bases that match TRBD2. CDR3 size: 15 residues. CDR1 and CDR2 from the germline V gene are LNHNV and YYDKDF (reference sequence). V lost 5 bases, J lost 6 bases, and 6 bases stayed unmatched. In DNA form, the CDR3 reads TGTGCCACCAGCGGATTAGCGGGGGGGCTCAATGAGCAGTTCTTC. Residues: CATSGLAGGLNEQFF.

The V gene is TRBV9, the J gene TRBJ1-5, with D uncertain. Germline assignment: CDR1 SGDLS and CDR2 YYNGEE. Trimming shortened V by 0 bases and J by 9 bases, and 16 bases separated the two germline ends. CDR3 length: 15 amino acids. For the CDR3, the DNA is TGTGCCAGCAGCGTAGATGGCAGGACGGCAGCGCCCCAGCATTTT. It is translated as CASSVDGRTAAPQHF.

V gene TRBV6-1 combines with J gene TRBJ1-2; D is unclear. This CDR3 region has 13 residues. Germline CDR1 and CDR2: MNHNS and SASEGT. V lost 3 bases and J 6 bases, leaving 11 bases between the germline ends. The CDR3 protein is CASSDHSADGYTF. In DNA, the CDR3 is TGTGCCAGCAGTGACCACTCCGCTGATGGCTACACCTTC.